The rows below give T cell receptor beta chains drawn from one sample of a study of CD8+CD57+ T cells in acquired aplastic anemia. TCRdb reanalysed the reads using MiXCR and keeps one entry per CDR3 protein. The data contain around 200,000 distinct CDR3 sequences, around 63% of them seen just once; the ten biggest clones take up approximately 42%. The sample was sorted CD4+, CD8+, or CD8+CD57+ T cells (not recorded which) from PBMCs. The receptors shown here come from a human donor with aplastic anemia. CDR3s include the opening cysteine and the closing phenylalanine or tryptophan. A D gene is named only where the DNA matches it firmly. A row's size may be missing; if present it is once, few, many or a size class.

d_call,clone_size,j_call,v_call,cdr3_nt,cdr3_aa
-,-,TRBJ2-7,TRBV5-1,TGCGCCAGCAGCTTGGCTCCAGGGGGAGGCTACGAGCAGTACTTC,CASSLAPGGGYEQYF
TRBD2,many,TRBJ2-3,TRBV24-1,TGTGCCACCAGCACCGGACTAGAGATAGATACGCAGTATTTT,CATSTGLEIDTQYF
-,-,TRBJ1-1,TRBV24-1,TGTGCCACCAGTGGGGCACGACCCTCAGATGCAGGAGCTTTCTTT,CATSGARPSDAGAFF
TRBD1,-,TRBJ2-5,TRBV7-9,TGTGCCAGCAGCTCTGGACAGGGCCAAGAGACCCAGTACTTC,CASSSGQGQETQYF
-,-,TRBJ2-2,TRBV13,TGTGCCAGCAGCTCTATTGGATGGGGGGAATACACCGGGGAGCTGTTTTTT,CASSSIGWGEYTGELFF
-,-,TRBJ2-7,TRBV24-1,TGTGCCACCAGTGGCCTCGAGTCTTCGTCTGGGCAGTACTTC,CATSGLESSSGQYF
-,-,TRBJ2-5,TRBV2,TGTGCCAGCAGTGACAGTCGTTTCGGGCCCAAAGAGACCCAGTACTTC,CASSDSRFGPKETQYF
TRBD2,-,TRBJ2-3,TRBV7-8,TGTGCCAGCAGCCAACTAGCGGGGGGCCATAGGCCGCAGTATTTT,CASSQLAGGHRPQYF
-,-,TRBJ2-7,TRBV7-3,TGTGCCAGCAGCTTAAGCGGGGCTGGGGGGGAGCAGTACTTC,CASSLSGAGGEQYF
TRBD1,many,TRBJ1-1,TRBV12-3/TRBV12-4,TGTGCCAGCAGTCTACTACACAGGGGAAACACTGAAGCTTTCTTT,CASSLLHRGNTEAFF
TRBD1,many,TRBJ2-1,TRBV12-3/TRBV12-4,TGTGCCAGCAGCCACGACAGGGGATACAATGAGCAGTTCTTC,CASSHDRGYNEQFF
-,-,TRBJ2-7,TRBV7-8,TGTGCCAGCAGTTCTCTCCCGGGACTGCCGTACGAGCAGTACTTC,CASSSLPGLPYEQYF
TRBD1,many,TRBJ1-1,TRBV6-5,TGTGCCAGCAGTTATACAGGGGGCACTGAAGCTTTCTTT,CASSYTGGTEAFF